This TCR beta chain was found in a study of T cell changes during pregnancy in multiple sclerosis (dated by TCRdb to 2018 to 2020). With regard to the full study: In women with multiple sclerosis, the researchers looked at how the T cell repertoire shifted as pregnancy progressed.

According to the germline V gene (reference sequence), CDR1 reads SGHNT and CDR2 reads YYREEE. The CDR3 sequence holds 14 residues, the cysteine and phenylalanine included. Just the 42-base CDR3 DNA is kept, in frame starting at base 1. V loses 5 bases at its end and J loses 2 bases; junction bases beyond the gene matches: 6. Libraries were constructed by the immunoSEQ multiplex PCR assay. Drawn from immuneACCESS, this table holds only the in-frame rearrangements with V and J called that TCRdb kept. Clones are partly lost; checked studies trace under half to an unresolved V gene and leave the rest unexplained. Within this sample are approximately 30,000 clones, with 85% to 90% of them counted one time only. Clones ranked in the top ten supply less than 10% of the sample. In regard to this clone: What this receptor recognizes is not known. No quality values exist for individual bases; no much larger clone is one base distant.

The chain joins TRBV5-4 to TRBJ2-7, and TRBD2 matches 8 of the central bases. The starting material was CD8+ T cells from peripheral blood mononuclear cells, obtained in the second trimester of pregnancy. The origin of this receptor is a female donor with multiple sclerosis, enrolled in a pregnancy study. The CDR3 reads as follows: CASSELAGAYEQYF. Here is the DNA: TGTGCCAGCAGTGAGCTAGCGGGCGCCTACGAGCAGTACTTC. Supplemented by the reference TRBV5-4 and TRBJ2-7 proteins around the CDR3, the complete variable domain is ETGVTQSPTHLIKTRGQQVTLRCSSQSGHNTVSWYQQALGQGPQFIFQYYREEENGRGNFPPRFSGLQFPNYSSELNVNALELDDSALYLCASSELAGAYEQYFGPGTRLTVT.